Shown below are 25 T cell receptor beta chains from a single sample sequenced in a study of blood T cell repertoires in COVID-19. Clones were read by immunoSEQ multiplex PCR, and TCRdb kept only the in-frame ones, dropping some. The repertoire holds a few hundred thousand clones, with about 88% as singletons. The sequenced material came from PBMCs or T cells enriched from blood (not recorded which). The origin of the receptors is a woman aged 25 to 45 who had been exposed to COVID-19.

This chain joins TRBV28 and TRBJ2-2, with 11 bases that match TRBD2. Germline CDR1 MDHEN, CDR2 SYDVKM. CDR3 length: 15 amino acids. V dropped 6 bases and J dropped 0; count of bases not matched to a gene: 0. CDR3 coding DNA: TGTGCCAGCAGGGGACTAGCGGCGAACACCGGGGAGCTGTTTTTT. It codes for CASRGLAANTGELFF.

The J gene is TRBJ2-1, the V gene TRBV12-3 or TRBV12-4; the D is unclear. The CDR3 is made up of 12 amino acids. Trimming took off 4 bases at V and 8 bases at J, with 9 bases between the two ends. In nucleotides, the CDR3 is TGTGCCAGCAGTTATAAGCCCCATGAGCAGTTCTTC. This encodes CASSYKPHEQFF.

The CDR3 DNA is TGCGCCAGCAGTAAAGGATTTTCGGGGCCCCAGCATTTT. Amino acid sequence: CASSKGFSGPQHF. The V call is TRBV10-2, the J call TRBJ1-5; no definite D call. The V end was cut by 5 bases, the J end by 9 bases, with 14 bases between. This CDR3 comprises 13 residues. Germline V CDR1 and CDR2: WSHSY, SAAADI.

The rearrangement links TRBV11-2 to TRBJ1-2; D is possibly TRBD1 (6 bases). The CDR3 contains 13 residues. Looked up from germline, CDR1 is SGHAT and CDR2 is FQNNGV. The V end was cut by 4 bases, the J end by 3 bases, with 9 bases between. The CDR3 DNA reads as TGTGCCAGCAGCTACGGACAGCACTATGGCTACACCTTC. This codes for CASSYGQHYGYTF.

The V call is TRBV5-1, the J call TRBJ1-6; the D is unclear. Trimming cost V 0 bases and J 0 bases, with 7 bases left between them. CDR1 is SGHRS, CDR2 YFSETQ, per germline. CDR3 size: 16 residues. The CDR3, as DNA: TGCGCCAGCAGCTTGGGGTTGAGCTCCTATAATTCACCCCTCCACTTT. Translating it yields CASSLGLSSYNSPLHF. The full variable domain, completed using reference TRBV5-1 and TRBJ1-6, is KAGVTQTPRYLIKTRGQQVTLSCSPISGHRSVSWYQQTPGQGLQFLFEYFSETQRNKGNFPGRFSGRQFSNSRSEMNVSTLELGDSALYLCASSLGLSSYNSPLHFGNGTRLTVT.

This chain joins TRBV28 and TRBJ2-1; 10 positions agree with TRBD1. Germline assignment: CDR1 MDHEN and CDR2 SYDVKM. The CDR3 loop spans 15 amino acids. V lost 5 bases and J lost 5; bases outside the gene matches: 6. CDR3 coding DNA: TGTGCCAGCAGTGAGACCGGGACAGGGGACAATGAGCAGTTCTTC. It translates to CASSETGTGDNEQFF.

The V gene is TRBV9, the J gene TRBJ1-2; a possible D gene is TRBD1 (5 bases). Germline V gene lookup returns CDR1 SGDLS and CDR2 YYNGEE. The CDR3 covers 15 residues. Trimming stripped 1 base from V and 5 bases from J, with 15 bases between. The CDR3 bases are TGTGCCAGCAGCGTACAGGGAGGAAGTTTGTATGGCTACACCTTC. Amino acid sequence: CASSVQGGSLYGYTF.

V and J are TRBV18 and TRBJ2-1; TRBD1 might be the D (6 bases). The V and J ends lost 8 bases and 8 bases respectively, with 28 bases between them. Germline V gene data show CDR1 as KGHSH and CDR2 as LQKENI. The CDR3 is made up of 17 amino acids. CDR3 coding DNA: TGTGCCAGCCGAAGCCAGGGGTCCACCCCCACGGGCTATGAGCAGTTCTTC. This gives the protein CASRSQGSTPTGYEQFF. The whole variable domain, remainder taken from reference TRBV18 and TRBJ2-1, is NAGVMQNPRHLVRRRGQEARLRCSPMKGHSHVYWYRQLPEEGLKFMVYLQKENIIDESGMPKERFSAEFPKEGPSILRIQQVVRGDSAAYFCASRSQGSTPTGYEQFFGPGTRLTVL.

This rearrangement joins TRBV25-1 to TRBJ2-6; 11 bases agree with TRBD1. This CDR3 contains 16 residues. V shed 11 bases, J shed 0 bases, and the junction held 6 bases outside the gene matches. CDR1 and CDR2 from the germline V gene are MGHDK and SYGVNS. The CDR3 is CADSGTGGSGANVLTF. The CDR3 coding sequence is TGTGCCGACTCCGGGACAGGGGGCTCTGGGGCCAACGTCCTGACTTTC.

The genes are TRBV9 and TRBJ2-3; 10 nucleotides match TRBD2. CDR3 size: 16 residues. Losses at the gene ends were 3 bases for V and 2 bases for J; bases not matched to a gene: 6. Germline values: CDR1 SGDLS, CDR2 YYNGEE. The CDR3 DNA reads TGTGCCAGCAGCGCACTACTAGCGGGGACCACAGATACGCAGTATTTT. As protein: CASSALLAGTTDTQYF. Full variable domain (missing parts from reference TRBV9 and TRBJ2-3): DSGVTQTPKHLITATGQRVTLRCSPRSGDLSVYWYQQSLDQGLQFLIQYYNGEERAKGNILERFSAQQFPDLHSELNLSSLELGDSALYFCASSALLAGTTDTQYFGPGTRLTVL.

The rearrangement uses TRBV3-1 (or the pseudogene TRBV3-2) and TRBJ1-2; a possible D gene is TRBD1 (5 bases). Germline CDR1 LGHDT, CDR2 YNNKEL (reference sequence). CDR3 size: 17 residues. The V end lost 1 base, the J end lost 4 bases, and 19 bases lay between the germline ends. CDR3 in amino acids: CASSQVSGFVSSYGYTF. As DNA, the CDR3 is TGTGCCAGCAGCCAAGTGTCAGGGTTTGTGTCTAGCTATGGCTACACCTTC.

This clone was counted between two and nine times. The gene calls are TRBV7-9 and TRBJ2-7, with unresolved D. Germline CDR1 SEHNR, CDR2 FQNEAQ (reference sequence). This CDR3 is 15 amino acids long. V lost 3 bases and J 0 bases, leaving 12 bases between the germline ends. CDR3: CASSLSETSSYEQYF. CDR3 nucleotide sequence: TGTGCCAGCAGCTTGTCGGAGACCAGCTCCTACGAGCAGTACTTC. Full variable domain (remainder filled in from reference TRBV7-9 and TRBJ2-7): DTGVSQNPRHKITKRGQNVTFRCDPISEHNRLYWYRQTLGQGPEFLTYFQNEAQLEKSRLLSDRFSAERPKGSFSTLEIQRTEQGDSAMYLCASSLSETSSYEQYFGPGTRLTVT.

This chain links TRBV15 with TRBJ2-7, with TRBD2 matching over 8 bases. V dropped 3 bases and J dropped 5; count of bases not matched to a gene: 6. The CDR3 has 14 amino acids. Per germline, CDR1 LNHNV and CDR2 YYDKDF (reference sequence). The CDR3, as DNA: TGTGCCACCAGCAGGGTAGCGGGATCCCACGAGCAGTACTTC. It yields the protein CATSRVAGSHEQYF.

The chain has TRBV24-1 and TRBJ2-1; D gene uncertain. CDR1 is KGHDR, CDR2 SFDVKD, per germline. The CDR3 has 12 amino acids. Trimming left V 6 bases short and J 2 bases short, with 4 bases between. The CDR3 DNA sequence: TGTGCCACCAGTACGGCCTACAATGAGCAGTTCTTC. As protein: CATSTAYNEQFF.

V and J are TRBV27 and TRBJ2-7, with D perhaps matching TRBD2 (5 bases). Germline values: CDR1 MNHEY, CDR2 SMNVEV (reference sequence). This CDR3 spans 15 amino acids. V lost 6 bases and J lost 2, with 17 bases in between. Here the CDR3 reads CASRADYRKPYEQYF. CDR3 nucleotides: TGTGCCAGCAGAGCCGACTACCGTAAACCCTACGAGCAGTACTTC.

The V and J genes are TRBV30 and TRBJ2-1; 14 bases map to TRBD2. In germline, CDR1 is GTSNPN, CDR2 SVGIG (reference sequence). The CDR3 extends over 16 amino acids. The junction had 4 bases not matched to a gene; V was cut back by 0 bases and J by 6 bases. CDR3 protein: CAWSVFGTSGSNEQFF. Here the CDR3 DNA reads TGTGCCTGGAGTGTATTTGGGACTAGCGGGAGCAATGAGCAGTTCTTC.

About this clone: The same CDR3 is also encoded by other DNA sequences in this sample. CDR3 bases: TGTGCCAGCAGTCGAACAGGGTCCACTGAAGCTTTCTTT. Protein product: CASSRTGSTEAFF. The chain couples TRBV12-3 or TRBV12-4 to TRBJ1-1; weak D call: TRBD1 (6 bases). The V gene lost 5 bases and the J gene lost 4 bases, with 11 bases spanning the gap. The CDR3 is made up of 13 amino acids.

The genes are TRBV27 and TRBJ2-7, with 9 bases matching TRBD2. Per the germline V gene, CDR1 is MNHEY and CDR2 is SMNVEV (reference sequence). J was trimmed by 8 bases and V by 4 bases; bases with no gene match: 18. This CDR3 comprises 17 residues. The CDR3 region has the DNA TGTGCCAGCAGTTCCATGGGGCCGGCGGGAGGGCCCCTCAAGCAGTACTTC. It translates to CASSSMGPAGGPLKQYF.

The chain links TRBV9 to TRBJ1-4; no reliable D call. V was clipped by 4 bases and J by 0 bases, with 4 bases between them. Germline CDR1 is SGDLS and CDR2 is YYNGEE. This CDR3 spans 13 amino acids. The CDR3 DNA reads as TGTGCCAGCAGCACTGCAACTAATGAAAAACTGTTTTTT. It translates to CASSTATNEKLFF.

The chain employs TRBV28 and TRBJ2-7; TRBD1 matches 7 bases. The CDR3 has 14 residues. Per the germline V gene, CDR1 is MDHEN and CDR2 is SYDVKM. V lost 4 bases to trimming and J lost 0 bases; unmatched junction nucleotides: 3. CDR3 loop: CASSSGQASYEQYF. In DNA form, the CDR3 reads TGTGCCAGCAGTTCCGGACAGGCCTCCTACGAGCAGTACTTC.

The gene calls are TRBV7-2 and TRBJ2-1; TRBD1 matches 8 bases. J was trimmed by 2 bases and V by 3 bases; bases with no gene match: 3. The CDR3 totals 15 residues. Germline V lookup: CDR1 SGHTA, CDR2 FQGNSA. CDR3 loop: CASSFDRGTYNEQFF. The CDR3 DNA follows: TGTGCCAGCAGCTTTGACAGGGGAACCTACAATGAGCAGTTCTTC. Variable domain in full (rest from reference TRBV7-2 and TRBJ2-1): GAGVSQSPSNKVTEKGKDVELRCDPISGHTALYWYRQSLGQGLEFLIYFQGNSAPDKSGLPSDRFSAERTGGSVSTLTIQRTQQEDSAVYLCASSFDRGTYNEQFFGPGTRLTVL.

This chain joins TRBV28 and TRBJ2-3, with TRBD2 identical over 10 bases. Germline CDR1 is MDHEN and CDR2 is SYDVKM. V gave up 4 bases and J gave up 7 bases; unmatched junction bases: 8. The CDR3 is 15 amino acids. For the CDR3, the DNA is TGTGCCAGCAGTTCTTCCGGGACTAGCGTTTATACGCAGTATTTT. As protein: CASSSSGTSVYTQYF.

The CDR3 sequence is CASSSHAGPNTEAFF. CDR3 DNA: TGTGCCAGCTCATCCCATGCAGGGCCGAACACTGAAGCTTTCTTT. The chain is built from TRBV18 and TRBJ1-1; TRBD1 is a possible D gene (5 bases). From germline, CDR1 is KGHSH and CDR2 LQKENI. The length of the CDR3 is 15 residues. The V end lost 5 bases, the J end lost 1 base, and 14 bases lay between the germline ends.

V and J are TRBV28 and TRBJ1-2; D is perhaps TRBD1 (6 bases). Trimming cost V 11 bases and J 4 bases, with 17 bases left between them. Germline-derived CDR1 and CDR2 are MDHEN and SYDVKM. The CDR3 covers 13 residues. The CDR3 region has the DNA TGTGCCTGCGTTGGACAGCTCATCTATGGCTACACCTTC. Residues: CACVGQLIYGYTF.

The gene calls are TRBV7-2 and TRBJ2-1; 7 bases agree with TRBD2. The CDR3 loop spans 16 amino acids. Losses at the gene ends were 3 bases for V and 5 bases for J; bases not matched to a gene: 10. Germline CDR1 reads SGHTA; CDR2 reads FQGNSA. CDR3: CASSFGASGGNNEQFF. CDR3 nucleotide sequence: TGTGCCAGCAGCTTTGGGGCTAGCGGAGGAAACAATGAGCAGTTCTTC.